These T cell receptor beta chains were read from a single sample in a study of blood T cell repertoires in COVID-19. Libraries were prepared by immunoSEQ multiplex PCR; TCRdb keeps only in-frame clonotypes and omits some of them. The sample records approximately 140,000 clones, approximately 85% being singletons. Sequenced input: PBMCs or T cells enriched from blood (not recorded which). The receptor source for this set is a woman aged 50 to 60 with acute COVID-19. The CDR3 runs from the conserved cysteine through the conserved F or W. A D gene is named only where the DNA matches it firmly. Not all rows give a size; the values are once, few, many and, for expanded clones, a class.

CDR3: CAISASTSGNTGELFF
DNA: TGTGCCATCAGTGCCTCGACTAGCGGAAACACCGGGGAGCTGTTTTTT
D: TRBD2
size: .
J: TRBJ2-2
V: TRBV10-3

CDR3: CAISEVLAGGFYNEQFF
DNA: TGTGCCATCAGTGAAGTATTAGCGGGAGGGTTCTACAATGAGCAGTTCTTC
D: TRBD2
size: .
J: TRBJ2-1
V: TRBV10-3

CDR3: CATSDPGLAGEAGTGELFF
DNA: TGTGCCACCAGTGATCCGGGACTAGCGGGAGAGGCGGGCACCGGGGAGCTGTTTTTT
D: TRBD2
size: .
J: TRBJ2-2
V: TRBV24-1

CDR3: CASSIKDGQGWNEQFF
DNA: TGTGCCAGTAGTATAAAAGACGGACAGGGGTGGAATGAGCAGTTCTTC
D: TRBD1
size: .
J: TRBJ2-1
V: TRBV19

CDR3: CASSSDGREADTQYF
DNA: TGCGCCAGCAGCTCGGACGGGAGGGAGGCAGATACGCAGTATTTT
D: TRBD2
size: .
J: TRBJ2-3
V: TRBV5-1

CDR3: CASSSRTGRNTEAFF
DNA: TGTGCCAGCAGTTCACGGACGGGGAGGAACACTGAAGCTTTCTTT
D: .
size: .
J: TRBJ1-1
V: TRBV6-2/TRBV6-3

CDR3: CATSDFPRDPGELFF
DNA: TGTGCCACCAGTGATTTCCCACGGGATCCCGGGGAGCTGTTTTTT
D: .
size: .
J: TRBJ2-2
V: TRBV24-1

CDR3: CASSPYTNTGELFF
DNA: TGCGCCAGCAGCCCGTACACGAACACCGGGGAGCTGTTTTTT
D: .
size: .
J: TRBJ2-2
V: TRBV4-1

CDR3: CASSQVGTSAAYEQYF
DNA: TGCGCCAGCAGCCAAGTCGGGACTAGCGCCGCCTACGAGCAGTACTTC
D: TRBD2
size: .
J: TRBJ2-7
V: TRBV4-3

CDR3: CASSSAGSRTGELFF
DNA: TGTGCCAGCAGCTCCGCGGGATCGAGAACCGGGGAGCTGTTTTTT
D: .
size: .
J: TRBJ2-2
V: TRBV5-6

CDR3: CASSLLPGSSYEQYF
DNA: TGCGCCAGCAGCCTTCTGCCGGGTAGCTCCTACGAGCAGTACTTC
D: .
size: once
J: TRBJ2-7
V: TRBV5-1

CDR3: CASSQERTSGSQEQYF
DNA: TGCGCCAGCAGCCAAGAGCGGACTAGCGGGAGTCAAGAGCAGTACTTC
D: TRBD2
size: .
J: TRBJ2-7
V: TRBV4-1

CDR3: CASSQLAPGNEQFF
DNA: TGTGCCAGCAGCCAACTTGCGCCGGGGAATGAGCAGTTCTTC
D: .
size: once
J: TRBJ2-1
V: TRBV11-3

CDR3: CAGGLAGREQYF
DNA: TGTGCCGGAGGACTAGCGGGAAGGGAGCAGTACTTC
D: TRBD2
size: .
J: TRBJ2-7
V: TRBV2

CDR3: CAISHQAPSVTYEQYF
DNA: TGTGCCATCAGCCATCAAGCCCCGTCTGTTACCTACGAGCAGTACTTC
D: .
size: .
J: TRBJ2-7
V: TRBV7-2